This TCR beta chain is from a study of blood T cell repertoires in COVID-19. TCRdb's table, derived via immunoSEQ multiplex PCR, lists solely in-frame clones and lacks some. This sample yields roughly 120,000 clones, of which 70% to 80% are seen a single time; about 6.8% belongs to the top ten. The clonotype was recovered from a man in his 70s with acute or convalescent COVID-19. The sequencing input was peripheral blood.

CDR3 nucleotide sequence: TGTGCCAGCAGCCAAGGGCGTGGCAGGGGATACGAGCAGTACTTC. Protein product: CASSQGRGRGYEQYF. The rearrangement joins TRBV14 to TRBJ2-7, with D perhaps matching TRBD1 (6 bases). Per germline, CDR1 SGHDN and CDR2 FVKESK. There are 15 residues in the CDR3. V dropped 1 base and J dropped 4 bases, with 14 bases sitting between them.